The 15 T cell receptor beta chains in this list originate from one sample, sequenced in a study of prognosis after radiotherapy for stage I lung cancer. By two-round multiplex PCR, the TCR beta CDR3 was amplified from genomic DNA. The authors ran first-round PCR with primers specific to each TRBV and TRBJ gene. One entry per CDR3 protein results from TCRdb running MiXCR on the multiplex PCR reads. Of about 34,000 distinct CDR3 sequences listed, approximately 36% are singletons. Here the sequenced sample was PBMCs, taken before or after stereotactic body radiation therapy (not recorded which). These receptors originate from a donor aged 50 or older with non-small cell lung cancer.

This chain joins TRBV27 and TRBJ1-1; 8 bases are shared with TRBD1. Trimming took 2 bases from V and 1 from J; bases not matched to a gene: 6. This CDR3 is 16 amino acids long. The germline gives CDR1 MNHEY, CDR2 SMNVEV (reference sequence). CDR3: CASSLRPGTGNTEAFF. For the CDR3, the DNA is TGTGCCAGCAGTTTAAGACCCGGGACAGGGAACACTGAAGCTTTCTTT.

CDR3 nucleotides: TGTGCCAGCAGCTTGAGTTTGGGAGCGGGGACAGATACGCAGTATTTT. Protein sequence: CASSLSLGAGTDTQYF. The chain has TRBV7-2 and TRBJ2-3; 7 bases agree with TRBD2. Trimming removed 3 bases from V and 3 bases from J; junction bases left unmatched: 9. This CDR3 contains 16 residues. Germline V gene data show CDR1 as SGHTA and CDR2 as FQGNSA. The variable domain in full, completed from reference TRBV7-2 and TRBJ2-3, reads GAGVSQSPSNKVTEKGKDVELRCDPISGHTALYWYRQSLGQGLEFLIYFQGNSAPDKSGLPSDRFSAERTGGSVSTLTIQRTQQEDSAVYLCASSLSLGAGTDTQYFGPGTRLTVL.

Turning to this clonotype: A much larger clonotype is one base distant, so this may be a read error. This chain connects TRBV29-1 to TRBJ1-1, with D possibly matching TRBD1 (5 bases). Trimming took 7 bases from V and 5 from J, leaving 17 bases between them. This CDR3 contains 13 residues. Per germline, CDR1 SQVTM and CDR2 ANQGSEA. CDR3 sequence (DNA): TGCAGCGCTGTGGACATGGGGCGGACTGAAGCTTTCTTT. Protein sequence: CSAVDMGRTEAFF.

Turning to this clonotype: A single base is all that separates this from a far larger clone, so a read error is likely. The rearrangement uses TRBV6-1 and TRBJ2-6, with D tentatively TRBD1 (5 bases). CDR3 size: 18 residues. Germline CDR1 reads MNHNS; CDR2 reads SASEGT. The CDR3 here is CASSDSGQGISGSNVLTF. Here the CDR3 DNA reads TGTGCCAGCAGTGACTCAGGGCAGGGCATCTCTGGGTCCAACGTCCTGACTTTC.

This clonotype occurred many times. The CDR3 coding sequence is TGTGCCAGCAGTTTTCCACCGGGCTACGAGCAGTACTTC. Encoded protein: CASSFPPGYEQYF. V and J are TRBV28 and TRBJ2-7; D unresolved. The V gene's germline CDR1 is MDHEN and CDR2 SYDVKM. Trimming shortened V by 3 bases and J by 3 bases, and 9 bases separated the two germline ends. The CDR3 runs to 13 residues. Filled out from reference TRBV28 and TRBJ2-7, the complete variable domain reads DVKVTQSSRYLVKRTGEKVFLECVQDMDHENMFWYRQDPGLGLRLIYFSYDVKMKEKGDIPEGYSVSREKKERFSLILESASTNQTSMYLCASSFPPGYEQYFGPGTRLTVT.

There are many counts of this clonotype. The J gene is TRBJ1-1, the V gene TRBV11-2, with D possibly TRBD1 on 6 matching bases. V was shortened by 1 base and J by 0 bases, with 9 bases between the two germline ends. The CDR3 has 15 residues. The germline V gene encodes CDR1 SGHAT and CDR2 FQNNGV. The CDR3 is CASSLVGQMNTEAFF. The CDR3, as DNA: TGTGCCAGCAGCTTAGTGGGACAAATGAACACTGAAGCTTTCTTT. Variable domain in full (rest from reference TRBV11-2 and TRBJ1-1): EAGVAQSPRYKIIEKRQSVAFWCNPISGHATLYWYQQILGQGPKLLIQFQNNGVVDDSQLPKDRFSAERLKGVDSTLKIQPAKLEDSAVYLCASSLVGQMNTEAFFGQGTRLTVV.

This chain uses TRBV19 with TRBJ1-5, with D tentatively TRBD1 (5 bases). CDR3 size: 17 residues. The germline CDR1 and CDR2 sequences are LNHDA and SQIVND (reference sequence). V was clipped by 1 base and J by 6 bases, with 19 bases between them. The CDR3 region has the DNA TGTGCCAGTAGTATAGGAGGGGCTATGGGGACGAGTCAGCCCCAGCATTTT. Protein: CASSIGGAMGTSQPQHF.

This clonotype was seen repeatedly, ten times or more. The chain couples TRBV9 to TRBJ2-2, with TRBD2 matching over 12 bases. Looked up from germline, CDR1 is SGDLS and CDR2 is YYNGEE. There are 14 residues in the CDR3. The V segment lost 6 bases and the J segment 8 bases; nucleotides outside the gene matches: 5. The CDR3 is CASTSGRAAGELFF. As DNA, the CDR3 is TGTGCCAGCACTAGCGGGAGGGCCGCGGGGGAGCTGTTTTTT.

With regard to this clonotype: A far larger clone is one base from this, pointing to a likely read error. V gene TRBV6-4 combines with J gene TRBJ1-1, with D possibly TRBD1 on 6 matching bases. The CDR3 consists of 16 residues. V lost 7 bases and J lost 4, with 22 bases in between. Looked up from germline, CDR1 is MRHNA and CDR2 is SNTAGT. CDR3 protein: CASTPRTEGFGTEAFF. In DNA, the CDR3 is TGTGCCAGCACACCTAGGACAGAGGGCTTTGGCACTGAAGCTTTCTTT.

This clonotype was detected many times. The chain uses TRBV11-3 and TRBJ2-5; D gene ambiguous. CDR1 is SGHNT and CDR2 is YENEEA in the germline V gene. The CDR3 is 15 residues long. V lost 1 base and J 0 bases, leaving 9 bases between the germline ends. CDR3 in DNA: TGTGCCAGCAGCTTAGGGGCAGAGTACCAAGAGACCCAGTACTTC. It yields the protein CASSLGAEYQETQYF.

This clonotype was recorded many times. This chain uses TRBV6-4 with TRBJ1-1; a possible D gene is TRBD1 (5 bases). CDR1 MRHNA and CDR2 SNTAGT come from the germline V gene. V was clipped by 6 bases and J by 3 bases, with 20 bases between them. There are 16 residues in the CDR3. CDR3 nucleotide sequence: TGTGCCAGCAGCCAGGGCGTCGGCGACGGGGACACTGAAGCTTTCTTT. Its protein is CASSQGVGDGDTEAFF.

The chain carries TRBV7-6 and TRBJ1-2; D not resolved. This CDR3 spans 14 amino acids. Trimming pared 1 base from V and 2 bases from J, leaving 8 bases between. CDR1 SGHVS and CDR2 FNYEAQ come from the germline V gene. CDR3 DNA: TGTGCCAGCAGCTTAGGTCGGGGAAACTATGGCTACACCTTC. Translated, it gives CASSLGRGNYGYTF.

As for this clonotype: A much larger clone is a single base away; this may be a read error. This rearrangement joins TRBV29-1 to TRBJ2-5, with a weak D call TRBD1 (5 bases). CDR1 and CDR2 from the germline V gene are SQVTM and ANQGSEA. The length of the CDR3 is 13 residues. The ends were cut back, 6 bases at V and 3 bases at J, with 14 bases in the middle. This CDR3 reads CSVEIWGEETQYF. In nucleotides, the CDR3 is TGCAGCGTCGAGATATGGGGCGAAGAGACCCAGTACTTC.

The rearrangement links TRBV6-2 or TRBV6-3 to TRBJ1-1; D not resolved. Germline assignment: CDR1 MNHEY and CDR2 SVGEGT. This CDR3 comprises 14 residues. Trimming took 4 bases from V and 2 from J, leaving 11 bases between them. The CDR3 DNA reads as TGTGCCAGCAGTTTAACCCCGGGAAACACTGAAGCTTTCTTT. This gives the protein CASSLTPGNTEAFF.

This clonotype was recorded many times. This chain joins TRBV20-1 and TRBJ2-5; no firm D call. Germline V gene lookup returns CDR1 DFQATT and CDR2 SNEGSKA (reference sequence). This CDR3 spans 10 amino acids. With 2 bases removed from V and 4 bases from J, the gap between germline ends came to 2 bases. CDR3 sequence: CSARRETQYF. In nucleotides, the CDR3 is TGCAGTGCTAGAAGAGAGACCCAGTACTTC.